These 7 T cell receptor beta chains were sequenced from one sample in a study of blood T cells in healthy people across ages. Together with a sample-barcoded 5' primer, a J-beta primer mix was included in a second PCR lasting 7 to 11 cycles. TCRdb processed the 5' RACE reads anew with MiXCR; each CDR3 protein has one entry. Among approximately 1,700,000 distinct CDR3 sequences listed, approximately 40% were seen once. Material for sequencing was blood. These TCRs come from a human donor in good health.

J is TRBJ2-7 and V is TRBV10-3; 9 bases map to TRBD2. The CDR3 is 14 residues long. Germline V CDR1 and CDR2: ENHRY, SYGVKD. The junction had 5 bases not matched to a gene; V was cut back by 6 bases and J by 2 bases. The CDR3 nucleotides are TGTGCCATCAGGGAATCTAGCGGGACCTACGAGCAGTACTTC. This sequence encodes CAIRESSGTYEQYF.

The rearrangement links TRBV25-1 to TRBJ1-1; perhaps TRBD1 as D (5 bases). This CDR3 region has 13 residues. With 1 base removed from V and 4 bases from J, the gap between germline ends came to 7 bases. From germline, CDR1 is MGHDK and CDR2 SYGVNS. This CDR3 is CASSESGVTEAFF. In DNA form, the CDR3 reads TGTGCCAGCAGTGAATCGGGGGTCACTGAAGCTTTCTTT.

The J gene is TRBJ1-2, the V gene TRBV30; possible D gene TRBD1, 6 bases. This CDR3 comprises 11 residues. The V end lost 4 bases, the J end lost 4 bases, and 7 bases lay between the germline ends. Per the germline V gene, CDR1 is GTSNPN and CDR2 is SVGIG (reference sequence). The chain's CDR3 is CAWKGGYGYTF. The CDR3 DNA is TGTGCCTGGAAGGGGGGCTATGGCTACACCTTC.

The genes are TRBV27 and TRBJ2-5, with 13 bases aligning to TRBD2. Germline-derived CDR1 and CDR2 are MNHEY and SMNVEV (reference sequence). CDR3 length: 17 residues. Trimming cost V 4 bases and J 3 bases; bases outside gene matches: 8. CDR3 loop: CASSSLAGGLHEETQYF. The CDR3 DNA reads TGTGCCAGCAGTTCACTAGCGGGGGGGCTCCACGAAGAGACCCAGTACTTC.

This chain links TRBV14 with TRBJ2-4; D is tentatively TRBD1 or TRBD2 (5 bases each). The CDR3 is 14 amino acids. Germline V lookup: CDR1 SGHDN, CDR2 FVKESK. Trimming stripped 0 bases from V and 13 bases from J, with 16 bases between. The CDR3 protein is CASSQDGTGREQYF. The CDR3 DNA is TGTGCCAGCAGCCAAGATGGAACAGGCAGGGAGCAGTACTTC.

V is TRBV6-5 and J is TRBJ1-2; perhaps TRBD1 as D (6 bases). The CDR3 is made up of 15 amino acids. V lost 2 bases and J 4 bases, leaving 14 bases between the germline ends. Germline CDR1 MNHEY, CDR2 SVGAGI. DNA of the CDR3: TGTGCCAGCAGTTACGGCAAGGGGGTAGTCTATGGCTACACCTTC. Translated: CASSYGKGVVYGYTF.

This rearrangement joins TRBV19 to TRBJ2-1, with 10 bases lining up with TRBD2. The CDR3 runs to 14 residues. Germline lookup yields CDR1 LNHDA and CDR2 SQIVND (reference sequence). With V trimmed by 4 bases and J by 8 bases, 5 bases remained unmatched. The CDR3, as DNA: TGTGCCAGTAGTAAGGCTAGCGGGGGATATGAGCAGTTCTTC. It yields the protein CASSKASGGYEQFF.